The source of this T cell receptor (beta chain) is a study of beta chain features in type 1 diabetes. This clone was counted only a few times. Its antigen is currently unknown. This CDR3 region has 12 residues. The germline V gene has CDR1 SNHLY and CDR2 FYNNEI. Trimming took 8 bases from V and 6 from J, leaving 13 bases between them. Study-wide points: Shortening that was moderate but significant affected the TCRB CDR3s of Type 1 diabetes patients in all four CD4+ subsets. The study found that naive, central memory and Treg TCRB repertoires appeared more similar in patients than in healthy donors. Lower insertion and higher deletion counts appeared at VDJ junctions in type 1 diabetes patients.

Blood was collected once per donor into heparin, averaging about 120 mL. The authors reverse transcribed all of the isolated RNA, so sequencing captured expressed TCRB transcripts. Produced via immunoSEQ multiplex PCR; TCRdb's table is partial and in-frame only. The table has roughly 150,000 clones, 6.5% to 9.5% seen once. The sequence derives from a middle-aged woman with type 1 diabetes. Input material: central memory CD4+ T cells from blood. The chain is built from TRBV2 and TRBJ1-2, with D possibly TRBD1 on 6 matching bases. CDR3 in DNA: TGTGCCAGCGGCCAGGGGATACATGGCTACACCTTC. Protein: CASGQGIHGYTF. Full variable domain (missing parts from reference TRBV2 and TRBJ1-2): EPEVTQTPSHQVTQMGQEVILRCVPISNHLYFYWYRQILGQKVEFLVSFYNNEISEKSEIFDDQFSVERPDGSNFTLKIRSTKLEDSAMYFCASGQGIHGYTFGSGTRLTVV.